The 25 T cell receptor beta chains reported below all come from one sample, sequenced in a study of T cells in Graves' hyperthyroidism and ophthalmopathy. TCR beta CDR3 regions were amplified from RNA transcripts. TCR CDR3 underwent first-round RT-PCR with the HTBI primer set. TCRdb reprocessed the multiplex PCR reads via MiXCR and lists one record per CDR3 protein. This sample has about 400,000 distinct CDR3 sequences, with more than 15% found just once. The source material was blood. The receptors shown here come from a woman between 18 and 30 years old with Graves' hyperthyroidism.

This clonotype came up many times. The chain employs TRBV5-1 and TRBJ2-1, with 10 positions matching TRBD1. CDR3 length equals 15 residues. Germline V gene data show CDR1 as SGHRS and CDR2 as YFSETQ. The trim removed 6 bases at V and 4 bases at J, leaving 7 bases unmatched. CDR3 sequence reads: CASTRGGQGYNEQFF. In DNA form, the CDR3 reads TGCGCCAGCACCCGAGGGGGACAGGGGTACAATGAGCAGTTCTTC.

This clonotype was counted ten times or more. The chain carries TRBV24-1 and TRBJ2-2, with D possibly TRBD2 on 6 matching bases. This CDR3 is built from 17 residues. V lost 1 base and J lost 1, with 12 bases in between. Looked up from germline, CDR1 is KGHDR and CDR2 is SFDVKD. CDR3: CATSDLRAGWNTGELFF. For the CDR3, the DNA is TGTGCCACCAGTGATTTAAGGGCGGGATGGAACACCGGGGAGCTGTTTTTT.

This chain uses TRBV10-2 with TRBJ1-6, with a tentative D call TRBD1 (6 bases). Germline CDR1 WSHSY, CDR2 SAAADI. This CDR3 spans 14 amino acids. With 2 bases removed from V and 4 bases from J, the gap between germline ends came to 6 bases. The CDR3 region is CASSETGYNSPLHF. CDR3 sequence (DNA): TGCGCCAGCAGTGAGACAGGGTATAATTCACCCCTCCACTTT.

This clonotype appeared many times. The rearrangement uses TRBV20-1 and TRBJ2-7; 8 nucleotides match TRBD1. V gave up 3 bases and J gave up 4 bases; unmatched junction bases: 11. The CDR3 extends over 15 amino acids. Germline loops: CDR1 DFQATT, CDR2 SNEGSKA (reference sequence). CDR3 residues: CSASNMTGEIYEQYF. CDR3 DNA sequence: TGCAGTGCTAGTAATATGACAGGGGAAATTTACGAGCAGTACTTC.

In its sample, this clonotype was seen many times. This sequence joins TRBV20-1 and TRBJ2-1; 8 nucleotides match TRBD2. The CDR3 totals 11 residues. Germline V gene lookup returns CDR1 DFQATT and CDR2 SNEGSKA (reference sequence). Unmatched junction bases numbered 9, after V lost 7 bases and J lost 13 bases. DNA of the CDR3: TGCAGTGGACGGCTCGGGACTAGACAGTTCTTC. Amino acid sequence: CSGRLGTRQFF.

This clonotype was detected many times. The CDR3 spells CASSFPQIIAKNIQYF. The CDR3 nucleotides read TGTGCCAGCAGTTTCCCACAGATTATAGCCAAAAACATTCAGTACTTC. The chain carries TRBV27 and TRBJ2-4; D unresolved. Trimming took off 3 bases at V and 0 bases at J, with 12 bases between the two ends. The CDR3 totals 16 residues. Germline lookup yields CDR1 MNHEY and CDR2 SMNVEV (reference sequence).

The table lists this clonotype with many counts. The chain recombines TRBV20-1 with TRBJ2-5, with 8 bases matching TRBD1. The CDR3 totals 12 residues. Germline CDR1 DFQATT, CDR2 SNEGSKA (reference sequence). Trimming removed 6 bases from V and 3 bases from J; junction bases left unmatched: 3. The CDR3 reads CSADRGEETQYF. In DNA form, the CDR3 reads TGCAGTGCCGACAGGGGCGAAGAGACCCAGTACTTC.

The chain couples TRBV20-1 to TRBJ2-1; 9 nucleotides line up with TRBD2. Germline CDR1 is DFQATT and CDR2 is SNEGSKA (reference sequence). This CDR3 region has 17 residues. V shed 3 bases, J shed 8 bases, and the junction held 17 bases outside the gene matches. The CDR3 is CSARSRRRGGGGDEQFF. The CDR3, as DNA: TGCAGTGCTAGGAGTAGACGGCGGGGGGGGGGAGGCGATGAGCAGTTCTTC.

This clonotype was detected many times. The V gene is TRBV6-1, the J gene TRBJ2-7; TRBD1 aligns across 8 bases. The length of the CDR3 is 16 residues. Germline V lookup: CDR1 MNHNS, CDR2 SASEGT. Losses at the gene ends were 6 bases for V and 5 bases for J; bases not matched to a gene: 15. This chain's CDR3 is CASSSGTGRTRDEQYF. In DNA form, the CDR3 reads TGTGCCAGCAGCTCCGGGACAGGTCGAACCCGGGACGAGCAGTACTTC.

The genes are TRBV10-3 and TRBJ2-5; 7 bases are a match to TRBD2. The CDR3 is 15 residues long. Germline V gene sequence: CDR1 ENHRY, CDR2 SYGVKD. Trimming removed 4 bases from V and 5 bases from J; junction bases left unmatched: 10. In nucleotides, the CDR3 is TGTGCCATCAGTGGAGGGCGGGAGCGGTGGGAGACCCAGTACTTC. Encoded protein: CAISGGRERWETQYF.

This clonotype was seen many times. For the CDR3, the DNA is TGTGCCAGCAGCCCCACTAGCGGGAGGCTTTCCTACGAGCAGTACTTC. It specifies CASSPTSGRLSYEQYF. The chain uses TRBV9 and TRBJ2-7, with TRBD2 matching 12 bases. The germline V gene has CDR1 SGDLS and CDR2 YYNGEE. This CDR3 region has 16 residues. V trimming: 4 bases; J trimming: 1 base; junction bases outside the gene matches: 6. Full variable domain (remainder filled in from reference TRBV9 and TRBJ2-7): DSGVTQTPKHLITATGQRVTLRCSPRSGDLSVYWYQQSLDQGLQFLIQYYNGEERAKGNILERFSAQQFPDLHSELNLSSLELGDSALYFCASSPTSGRLSYEQYFGPGTRLTVT.

Written as DNA, the CDR3 is TGTGCCAGCAGCTTGTGGGCCGGCAATCAGCCCCAGCATTTT. The encoded protein is CASSLWAGNQPQHF. The rearrangement links TRBV5-6 to TRBJ1-5; D remains unclear. The CDR3 totals 14 residues. The V end was cut by 1 base, the J end by 2 bases, with 7 bases between. Germline V CDR1 and CDR2: SGHDT, YYEEEE.

This chain links TRBV11-3 with TRBJ2-6; 8 bases match TRBD1. CDR1 and CDR2 (germline): SGHNT, YENEEA. The CDR3 has 16 amino acids. V was clipped by 5 bases and J by 0 bases; unmatched bases: 3. For the CDR3, the DNA is TGTGCCAGCAGCCGGGGACAGGTCTCTGGGGCCAACGTCCTGACTTTC. Protein product: CASSRGQVSGANVLTF.

This clonotype was observed a handful of times. The chain links TRBV20-1 to TRBJ2-3; 11 bases map to TRBD2. Per the germline V gene, CDR1 is DFQATT and CDR2 is SNEGSKA (reference sequence). After removal of 5 bases from V and 6 bases from J, the junction contained 13 bases not matched to a gene. The CDR3 is 16 amino acids. DNA for the CDR3: TGCAGTGCTGCGGGGGCGGCTAGCGGGGGGCATGATACGCAGTATTTT. It yields the protein CSAAGAASGGHDTQYF.

This clonotype was detected ten times or more. The V gene is TRBV12-3 or TRBV12-4, the J gene TRBJ1-2; 7 bases line up with TRBD1. V shed 5 bases, J shed 2 bases, and the junction held 11 bases outside the gene matches. This CDR3 has 16 residues. Here the CDR3 DNA reads TGTGCCAGCAGTCCTACGGGGACAGCGGGGAACTATGGCTACACCTTC. Protein sequence: CASSPTGTAGNYGYTF.

DNA of the CDR3: TGTGCCAGCAGTAAGCGGGGGGGCGACCAGCCCCAGCATTTT. This encodes CASSKRGGDQPQHF. The J gene is TRBJ1-5, the V gene TRBV12-3 or TRBV12-4; TRBD1 might be the D (6 bases). There are 14 residues in the CDR3. Trimming pared 5 bases from V and 7 bases from J, leaving 15 bases between.

This clonotype occurred many times. The J gene is TRBJ1-1, the V gene TRBV13, with unresolved D. Trimming removed 0 bases from V and 7 bases from J, with 3 bases in between. The CDR3 consists of 11 residues. CDR1 PRHDT and CDR2 FYEKMQ come from the germline V gene (reference sequence). CDR3: CASSLGDEAFF. In nucleotides, the CDR3 is TGTGCCAGCAGCTTAGGGGATGAAGCTTTCTTT.

The chain combines TRBV28 with TRBJ1-2; 7 nucleotides align to TRBD1. Germline V CDR1 and CDR2: MDHEN, SYDVKM. Trimming cost V 3 bases and J 5 bases; bases outside gene matches: 6. The CDR3 contains 14 residues. CDR3 sequence: CASSFGTVFYGYTF. Written as DNA, the CDR3 is TGTGCCAGCAGTTTCGGGACAGTTTTTTATGGCTACACCTTC.

In this sample, this clonotype turned up many times. This chain connects TRBV7-9 to TRBJ2-7; D uncertain. CDR1 and CDR2 from the germline V gene are SEHNR and FQNEAQ (reference sequence). The V and J ends lost 5 bases and 6 bases respectively, with 17 bases between them. The CDR3 is made up of 14 amino acids. CDR3 sequence: CASSPRTPRSEQYF. The CDR3 nucleotides read TGTGCCAGCAGCCCGAGGACCCCCCGCTCCGAGCAGTACTTC.

This clonotype was observed at least ten times. The chain joins TRBV27 to TRBJ2-1, with 9 bases aligning to TRBD2. CDR1 and CDR2 from the germline V gene are MNHEY and SMNVEV (reference sequence). J was trimmed by 6 bases and V by 5 bases; bases with no gene match: 5. This CDR3 has 14 residues. This CDR3 is CASSPGLASNEQFF. The CDR3 bases are TGTGCCAGCAGTCCGGGACTAGCTTCCAATGAGCAGTTCTTC.

Ten or more counts support this clonotype. J is TRBJ1-2 and V is TRBV6-1, with unresolved D. The germline V gene encodes CDR1 MNHNS and CDR2 SASEGT. This CDR3 region has 13 residues. V was shortened by 5 bases and J by 8 bases, with 15 bases between the two germline ends. This chain's CDR3 is CASSYGVRGGYTF. The DNA for the CDR3 is TGTGCCAGCAGTTACGGAGTACGCGGAGGCTACACCTTC.

The chain uses TRBV7-9 and TRBJ2-1, with 12 bases lining up with TRBD2. The trim removed 1 base at V and 10 bases at J, leaving 5 bases unmatched. The CDR3 has 15 residues. Germline V lookup: CDR1 SEHNR, CDR2 FQNEAQ (reference sequence). CDR3 sequence: CASSLVSGTSGEQFF. DNA for the CDR3: TGTGCCAGCAGCTTAGTATCCGGGACTAGCGGGGAGCAGTTCTTC.

This clonotype has just a few counts. This chain connects TRBV2 to TRBJ2-2, with D perhaps matching TRBD1 (6 bases). Germline CDR1 reads SNHLY; CDR2 reads FYNNEI. The CDR3 runs 15 residues. V shed 7 bases and J shed 2 bases, with 14 bases lying between them. The CDR3 loop is CASTYGQTNTGELFF. The CDR3 nucleotides are TGTGCCAGCACCTACGGACAGACCAACACCGGGGAGCTGTTTTTT.

This clonotype was seen repeatedly, ten times or more. This rearrangement joins TRBV6-2 or TRBV6-3 to TRBJ2-3, with D unresolved. Germline values: CDR1 MNHEY, CDR2 SVGEGT. The CDR3 sequence is 13 residues long. The V and J ends lost 0 bases and 4 bases respectively, with 5 bases between them. The CDR3 nucleotides read TGTGCCAGCAGTTACTCTACTGCAGATACGCAGTATTTT. Protein sequence: CASSYSTADTQYF.

The V and J genes are TRBV12-3 or TRBV12-4 and TRBJ1-5; D may be TRBD1 (5 bases). This CDR3 spans 14 amino acids. V dropped 6 bases and J dropped 7 bases, with 16 bases sitting between them. This chain's CDR3 is CASSLRVRGQPQHF. The CDR3 DNA is TGTGCCAGCAGCCTCAGGGTACGGGGCCAGCCCCAGCATTTT.